Presented here are 9 T cell receptor beta chains from one specimen sequenced in a study of blood T cell repertoires in COVID-19. The method was immunoSEQ multiplex PCR; TCRdb's version includes in-frame clones alone and lacks a portion of them. The data show over 150,000 clones, with around nine tenths seen just once and 2.5% to 3.5% held by the top ten. Sequencing was performed on peripheral blood. The receptors were sampled from a man aged 40-50 years with active or convalescent COVID-19.

The chain links TRBV6-5 to TRBJ2-7, with 8 nucleotides matching TRBD1. The trim removed 8 bases at V and 4 bases at J, leaving 1 base unmatched. The CDR3 is 11 residues long. Germline assignment: CDR1 MNHEY and CDR2 SVGAGI. CDR3 in amino acids: CASRDRYEQYF. The CDR3 DNA is TGTGCCAGCCGGGACAGGTACGAGCAGTACTTC.

The chain joins TRBV11-1 to TRBJ1-1, with 9 nucleotides matching TRBD1. Germline V gene lookup returns CDR1 SGHAT and CDR2 FQDESV (reference sequence). This CDR3 region has 13 residues. V dropped 5 bases and J dropped 4; count of bases not matched to a gene: 2. CDR3 amino acids: CASSPTGGTEAFF. The DNA for the CDR3 is TGTGCCAGCAGCCCGACAGGGGGCACTGAAGCTTTCTTT.

The rearrangement joins TRBV28 to TRBJ1-2; maybe TRBD1 (6 bases). Trimming took 4 bases from V and 5 from J, leaving 14 bases between them. Germline V gene data show CDR1 as MDHEN and CDR2 as SYDVKM. The length of the CDR3 is 14 residues. CDR3 loop: CASSSGQNLYGYTF. The DNA of the CDR3 is TGTGCCAGCAGTTCCGGACAGAATCTGTATGGCTACACCTTC.

This chain connects TRBV30 to TRBJ2-3; 9 nucleotides agree with TRBD1. V trimming: 7 bases; J trimming: 10 bases; junction bases outside the gene matches: 9. The CDR3 runs to 12 residues. Germline CDR1 reads GTSNPN; CDR2 reads SVGIG (reference sequence). The CDR3 coding sequence is TGTGCCTTCACAGGACAGGGGACAGCGCAGTATTTT. This codes for CAFTGQGTAQYF.

The rearrangement links TRBV24-1 to TRBJ1-2; 8 bases fit TRBD1. V trimming: 4 bases; J trimming: 8 bases; junction bases outside the gene matches: 5. The CDR3 length is 13 residues. Per the germline V gene, CDR1 is KGHDR and CDR2 is SFDVKD. In nucleotides, the CDR3 is TGTGCCACCAGTGAAAGGACAGGGAAGGGCTACACCTTC. Translating it yields CATSERTGKGYTF.

This chain joins TRBV6-5 and TRBJ1-4, with TRBD1 as a possible D gene (5 bases). CDR1 is MNHEY and CDR2 is SVGAGI in the germline V gene. Trimming pared 8 bases from V and 8 bases from J, leaving 9 bases between. The CDR3 consists of 11 residues. The CDR3 reads CASLQDEKLFF. The CDR3 DNA follows: TGTGCCAGCTTACAGGACGAAAAACTGTTTTTT.

The chain has TRBV3-1 (or the pseudogene TRBV3-2) and TRBJ2-5; TRBD1 is a possible D gene (5 bases). This CDR3 contains 13 residues. V lost 3 bases and J lost 2, with 7 bases in between. Germline loops: CDR1 LGHDT, CDR2 YNNKEL (reference sequence). CDR3: CASSQGRQETQYF. CDR3 in DNA: TGTGCCAGCAGCCAGGGGCGGCAAGAGACCCAGTACTTC.

This chain uses TRBV5-1 with TRBJ2-3; D unresolved. Looked up from germline, CDR1 is SGHRS and CDR2 is YFSETQ. The CDR3 is 12 amino acids. V dropped 2 bases and J dropped 2 bases, with 3 bases sitting between them. The CDR3 region is CASSLATDTQYF. As DNA, the CDR3 is TGCGCCAGCAGCTTAGCCACAGATACGCAGTATTTT.

J is TRBJ2-5 and V is TRBV28; 9 bases align to TRBD1. J was trimmed by 5 bases and V by 2 bases; bases with no gene match: 9. Germline CDR1 is MDHEN and CDR2 is SYDVKM. The CDR3 is made up of 16 amino acids. In DNA form, the CDR3 reads TGTGCCAGCAGTTTAATGGGACAGGGATTGGGGGAGACCCAGTACTTC. Translating gives CASSLMGQGLGETQYF.